This T cell receptor beta chain was recorded in a study of T cells in localized non-small cell lung cancer. This table comes from immunoSEQ multiplex PCR, and its TCRdb copy is limited to in-frame clones, with some not included. The sample includes roughly 4,700 clones, 28% of them seen just once. This clone was found a few times. Its antigen is currently unknown. The study's findings and limits: The highest T cell clonality was in uninvolved adjacent lung, above tumor. Adjacent lung had a median roughly 60 of the 100 largest tumor clones.

The sample here was lung tumor tissue, taken before any cancer treatment. This receptor was identified in a man aged 35 to 70 with stage II lung adenocarcinoma.

CDR3 bases: TGTGCCAGTAGTATAAAGTCGGGGCGGATGAACACTGAAGCTTTCTTT. Its protein product is CASSIKSGRMNTEAFF. The V and J genes are TRBV19 and TRBJ1-1; D is perhaps TRBD1 (5 bases). Germline CDR1 is LNHDA and CDR2 is SQIVND (reference sequence). V was shortened by 2 bases and J by 0 bases, with 13 bases between the two germline ends. The CDR3 runs to 16 residues. Based on the CDR3 plus reference TRBV19 and TRBJ1-1, the full variable domain is DGGITQSPKYLFRKEGQNVTLSCEQNLNHDAMYWYRQDPGQGLRLIYYSQIVNDFQKGDIAEGYSVSREKKESFPLTVTSAQKNPTAFYLCASSIKSGRMNTEAFFGQGTRLTVV.